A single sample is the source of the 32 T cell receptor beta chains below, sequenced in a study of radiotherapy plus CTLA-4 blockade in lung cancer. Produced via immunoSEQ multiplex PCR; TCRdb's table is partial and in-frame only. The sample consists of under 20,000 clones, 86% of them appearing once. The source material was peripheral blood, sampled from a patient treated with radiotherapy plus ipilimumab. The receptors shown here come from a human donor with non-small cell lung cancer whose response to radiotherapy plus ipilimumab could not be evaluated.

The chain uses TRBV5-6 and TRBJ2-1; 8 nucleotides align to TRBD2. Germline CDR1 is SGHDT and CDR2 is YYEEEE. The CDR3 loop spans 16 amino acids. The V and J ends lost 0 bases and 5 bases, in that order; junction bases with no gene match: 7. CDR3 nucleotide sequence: TGTGCCAGCAGCTTGGGGGCGGGGGGTCCCCACAATGAGCAGTTCTTC. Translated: CASSLGAGGPHNEQFF.

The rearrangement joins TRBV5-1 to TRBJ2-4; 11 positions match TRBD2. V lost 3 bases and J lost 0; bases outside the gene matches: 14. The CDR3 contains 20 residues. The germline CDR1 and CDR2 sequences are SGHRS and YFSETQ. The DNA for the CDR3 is TGCGCCAGCAGCTGGGGGGCTAGCGGGGGGTCGTTGGAAGCCAAAAACATTCAGTACTTC. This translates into CASSWGASGGSLEAKNIQYF.

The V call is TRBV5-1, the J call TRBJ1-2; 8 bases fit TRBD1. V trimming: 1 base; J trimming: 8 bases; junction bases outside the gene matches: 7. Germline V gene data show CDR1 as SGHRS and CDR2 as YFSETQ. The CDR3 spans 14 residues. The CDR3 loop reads CASSLSPGQGGYTF. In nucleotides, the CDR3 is TGCGCCAGCAGCTTGTCCCCCGGACAGGGAGGCTACACCTTC.

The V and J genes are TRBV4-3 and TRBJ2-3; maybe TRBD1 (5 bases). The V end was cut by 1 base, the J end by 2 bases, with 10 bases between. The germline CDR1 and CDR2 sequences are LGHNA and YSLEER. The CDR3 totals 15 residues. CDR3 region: CASSQGQPSTDTQYF. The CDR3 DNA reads TGCGCCAGCAGCCAAGGACAGCCCTCCACAGATACGCAGTATTTT.

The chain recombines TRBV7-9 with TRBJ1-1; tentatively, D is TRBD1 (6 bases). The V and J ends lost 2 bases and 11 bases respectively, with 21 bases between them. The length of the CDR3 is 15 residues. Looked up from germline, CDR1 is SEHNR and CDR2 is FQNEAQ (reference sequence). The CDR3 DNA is TGTGCCAGCAGCTTACGAGGGAGGGGGACCCAGAGGGCTTTCTTT. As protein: CASSLRGRGTQRAFF.

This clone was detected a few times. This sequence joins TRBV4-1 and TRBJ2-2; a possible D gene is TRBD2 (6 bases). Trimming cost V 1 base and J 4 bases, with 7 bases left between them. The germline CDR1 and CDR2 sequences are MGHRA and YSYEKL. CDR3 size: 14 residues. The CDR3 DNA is TGCGCCAGCAGCCAAGGGGACTTCACCGGGGAGCTGTTTTTT. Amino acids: CASSQGDFTGELFF.

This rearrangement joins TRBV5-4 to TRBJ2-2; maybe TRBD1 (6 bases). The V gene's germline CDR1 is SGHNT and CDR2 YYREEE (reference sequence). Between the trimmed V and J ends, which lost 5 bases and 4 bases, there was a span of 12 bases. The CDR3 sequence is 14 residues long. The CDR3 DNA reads TGTGCCAGCAGTTCAGGGGTCACCACCGGGGAGCTGTTTTTT. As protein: CASSSGVTTGELFF.

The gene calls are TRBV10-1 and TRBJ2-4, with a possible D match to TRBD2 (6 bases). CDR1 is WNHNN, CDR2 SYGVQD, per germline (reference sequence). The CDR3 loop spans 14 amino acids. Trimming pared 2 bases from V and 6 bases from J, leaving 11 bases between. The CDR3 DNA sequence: TGCGCCAGCAGTGAGCCGGAGGGTGGAAACATTCAGTACTTC. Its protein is CASSEPEGGNIQYF.

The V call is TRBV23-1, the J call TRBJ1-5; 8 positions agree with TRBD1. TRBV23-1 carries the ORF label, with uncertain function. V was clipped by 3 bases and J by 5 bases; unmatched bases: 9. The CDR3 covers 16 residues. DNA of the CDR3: TGCGCCAGCAGTCACCCCGACAGGGGCCATGATCAGCCCCAGCATTTT. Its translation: CASSHPDRGHDQPQHF.

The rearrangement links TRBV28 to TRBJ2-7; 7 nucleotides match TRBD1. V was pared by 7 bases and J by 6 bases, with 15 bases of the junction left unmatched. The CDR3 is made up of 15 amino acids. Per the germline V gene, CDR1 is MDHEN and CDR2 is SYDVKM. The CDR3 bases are TGTGCCAGCACCAAAATACAGGGTTGGACAGGCGAGCAGTACTTC. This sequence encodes CASTKIQGWTGEQYF.

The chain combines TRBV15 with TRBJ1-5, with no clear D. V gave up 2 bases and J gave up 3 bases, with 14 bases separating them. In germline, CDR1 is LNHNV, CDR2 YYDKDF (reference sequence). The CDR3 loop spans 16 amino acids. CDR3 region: CATSRKLEDSNQPQHF. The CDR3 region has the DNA TGTGCCACCAGCAGAAAATTGGAAGACTCCAATCAGCCCCAGCATTTT. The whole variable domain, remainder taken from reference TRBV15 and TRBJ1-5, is DAMVIQNPRYQVTQFGKPVTLSCSQTLNHNVMYWYQQKSSQAPKLLFHYYDKDFNNEADTPDNFQSRRPNTSFCFLDIRSPGLGDTAMYLCATSRKLEDSNQPQHFGDGTRLSIL.

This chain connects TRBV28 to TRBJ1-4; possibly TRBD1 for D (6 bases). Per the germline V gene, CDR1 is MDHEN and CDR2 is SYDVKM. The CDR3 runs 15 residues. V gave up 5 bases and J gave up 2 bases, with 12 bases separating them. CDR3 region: CASSETGSTNEKLFF. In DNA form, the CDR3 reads TGTGCCAGCAGTGAAACAGGGAGTACTAATGAAAAACTGTTTTTT.

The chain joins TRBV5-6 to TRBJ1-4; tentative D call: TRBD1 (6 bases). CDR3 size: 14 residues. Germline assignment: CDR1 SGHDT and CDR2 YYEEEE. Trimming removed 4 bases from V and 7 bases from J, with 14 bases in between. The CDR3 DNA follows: TGTGCCAGCAGCCCTAGGGGGTTTCCTGAAAAACTGTTTTTT. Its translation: CASSPRGFPEKLFF.

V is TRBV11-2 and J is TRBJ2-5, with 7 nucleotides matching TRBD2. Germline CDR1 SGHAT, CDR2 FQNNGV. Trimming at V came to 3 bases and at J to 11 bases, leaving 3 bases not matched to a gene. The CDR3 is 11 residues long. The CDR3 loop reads CASSFGGEQYF. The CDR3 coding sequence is TGTGCCAGCAGCTTTGGGGGGGAGCAGTACTTC.

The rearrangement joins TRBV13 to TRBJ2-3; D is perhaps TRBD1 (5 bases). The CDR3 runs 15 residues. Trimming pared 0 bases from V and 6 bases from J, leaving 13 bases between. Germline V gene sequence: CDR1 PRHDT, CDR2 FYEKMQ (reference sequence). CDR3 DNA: TGTGCCAGCAGCTTAGGCAGAAAGGGGCTGGATACGCAGTATTTT. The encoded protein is CASSLGRKGLDTQYF. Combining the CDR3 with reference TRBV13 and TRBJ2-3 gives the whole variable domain AAGVIQSPRHLIKEKRETATLKCYPIPRHDTVYWYQQGPGQDPQFLISFYEKMQSDKGSIPDRFSAQQFSDYHSELNMSSLELGDSALYFCASSLGRKGLDTQYFGPGTRLTVL.

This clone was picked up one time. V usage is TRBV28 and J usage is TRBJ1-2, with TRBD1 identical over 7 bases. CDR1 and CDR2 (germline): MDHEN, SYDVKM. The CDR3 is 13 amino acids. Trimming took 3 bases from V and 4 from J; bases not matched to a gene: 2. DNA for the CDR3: TGTGCCAGCAGTTTGGGACAGTTCTATGGCTACACCTTC. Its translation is CASSLGQFYGYTF.

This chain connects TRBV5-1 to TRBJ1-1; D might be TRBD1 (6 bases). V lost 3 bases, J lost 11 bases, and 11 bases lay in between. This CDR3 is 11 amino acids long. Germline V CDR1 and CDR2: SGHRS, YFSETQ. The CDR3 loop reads CASSSAQGAFF. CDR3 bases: TGCGCCAGCAGCTCCGCACAGGGCGCTTTCTTT.

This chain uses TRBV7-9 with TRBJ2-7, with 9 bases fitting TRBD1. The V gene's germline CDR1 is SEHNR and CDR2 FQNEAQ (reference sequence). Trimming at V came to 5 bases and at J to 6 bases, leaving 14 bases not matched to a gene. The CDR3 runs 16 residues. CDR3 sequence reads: CASSHTGGKVPGEQYF. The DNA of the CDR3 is TGTGCCAGCAGCCACACAGGGGGCAAGGTCCCGGGCGAGCAGTACTTC. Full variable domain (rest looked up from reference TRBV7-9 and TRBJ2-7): DTGVSQNPRHKITKRGQNVTFRCDPISEHNRLYWYRQTLGQGPEFLTYFQNEAQLEKSRLLSDRFSAERPKGSFSTLEIQRTEQGDSAMYLCASSHTGGKVPGEQYFGPGTRLTVT.

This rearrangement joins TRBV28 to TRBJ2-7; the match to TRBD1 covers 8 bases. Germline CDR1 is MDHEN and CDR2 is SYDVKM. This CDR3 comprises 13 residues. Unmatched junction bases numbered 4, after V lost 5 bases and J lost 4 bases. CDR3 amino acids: CASSRDRMYEQYF. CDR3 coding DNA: TGTGCCAGCAGTCGGGACAGGATGTACGAGCAGTACTTC.

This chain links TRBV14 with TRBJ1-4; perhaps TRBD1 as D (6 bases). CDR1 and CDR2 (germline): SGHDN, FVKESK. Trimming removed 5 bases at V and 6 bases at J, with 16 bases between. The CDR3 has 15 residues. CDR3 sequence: CASSKGRQAYEKLFF. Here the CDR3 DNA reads TGTGCCAGCAGCAAAGGGAGACAGGCGTATGAAAAACTGTTTTTT.

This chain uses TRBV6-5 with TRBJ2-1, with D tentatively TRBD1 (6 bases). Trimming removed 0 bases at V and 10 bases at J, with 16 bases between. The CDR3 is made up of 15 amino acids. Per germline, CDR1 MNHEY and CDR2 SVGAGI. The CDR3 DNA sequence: TGTGCCAGCAGTTACTCAGGGGGAGTGGGTCTCGAGCAGTTCTTC. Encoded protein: CASSYSGGVGLEQFF.

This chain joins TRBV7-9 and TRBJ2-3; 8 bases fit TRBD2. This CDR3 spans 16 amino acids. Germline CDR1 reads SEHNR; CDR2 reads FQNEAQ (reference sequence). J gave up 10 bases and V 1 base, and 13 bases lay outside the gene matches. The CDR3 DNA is TGTGCCAGCAGCTTAGTGGCCAGCGGGAGTATTTTTCCGCAGTATTTT. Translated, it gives CASSLVASGSIFPQYF.

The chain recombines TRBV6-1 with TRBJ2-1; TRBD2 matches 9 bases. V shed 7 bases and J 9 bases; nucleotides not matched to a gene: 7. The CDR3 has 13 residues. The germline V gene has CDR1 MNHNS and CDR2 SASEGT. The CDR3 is CASNAGGMGEQFF. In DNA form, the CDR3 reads TGTGCCAGCAATGCGGGGGGGATGGGTGAGCAGTTCTTC.

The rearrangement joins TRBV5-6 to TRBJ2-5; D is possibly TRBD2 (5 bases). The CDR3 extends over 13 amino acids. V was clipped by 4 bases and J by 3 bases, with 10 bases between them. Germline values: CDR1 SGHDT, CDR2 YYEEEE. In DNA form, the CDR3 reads TGTGCCAGCAGCCCCGGGGTAAAAGAGACCCAGTACTTC. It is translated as CASSPGVKETQYF.

As DNA, the CDR3 is TGTGCCAGCAGTTACACCGACAGGGAACTCTCACCCCTCCACTTT. Translating gives CASSYTDRELSPLHF. The rearrangement links TRBV6-5 to TRBJ1-6; 7 bases are a match to TRBD1. Germline V gives CDR1 MNHEY, CDR2 SVGAGI. The CDR3 extends over 15 amino acids. Trimming took 2 bases from V and 10 from J; bases not matched to a gene: 8.

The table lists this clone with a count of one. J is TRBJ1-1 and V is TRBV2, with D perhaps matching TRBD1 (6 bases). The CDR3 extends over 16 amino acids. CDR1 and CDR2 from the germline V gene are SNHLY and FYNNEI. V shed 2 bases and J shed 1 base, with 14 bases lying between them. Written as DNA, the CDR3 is TGTGCCAGCAGTGAACACCCCCGGACAGCGAACACTGAAGCTTTCTTT. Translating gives CASSEHPRTANTEAFF.

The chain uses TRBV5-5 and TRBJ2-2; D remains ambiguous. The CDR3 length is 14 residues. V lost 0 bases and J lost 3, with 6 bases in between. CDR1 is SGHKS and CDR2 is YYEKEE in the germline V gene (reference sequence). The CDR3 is CASSLVAYTGELFF. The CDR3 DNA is TGTGCCAGCAGCTTGGTTGCGTACACCGGGGAGCTGTTTTTT.

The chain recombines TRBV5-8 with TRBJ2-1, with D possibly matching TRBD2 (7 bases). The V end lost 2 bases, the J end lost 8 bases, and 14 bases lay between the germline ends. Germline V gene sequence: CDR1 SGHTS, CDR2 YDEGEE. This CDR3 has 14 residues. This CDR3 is CASSFRQGRDEQFF. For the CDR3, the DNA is TGTGCCAGCAGCTTTAGGCAGGGGAGGGATGAGCAGTTCTTC.

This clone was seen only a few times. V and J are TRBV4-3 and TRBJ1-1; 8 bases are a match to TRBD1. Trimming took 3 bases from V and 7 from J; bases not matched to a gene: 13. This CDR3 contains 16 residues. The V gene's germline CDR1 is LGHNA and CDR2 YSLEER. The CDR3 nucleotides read TGCGCCAGCAGCCAGGCTTGGGGGCAGGGGGCTGATGAAGCTTTCTTT. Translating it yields CASSQAWGQGADEAFF.

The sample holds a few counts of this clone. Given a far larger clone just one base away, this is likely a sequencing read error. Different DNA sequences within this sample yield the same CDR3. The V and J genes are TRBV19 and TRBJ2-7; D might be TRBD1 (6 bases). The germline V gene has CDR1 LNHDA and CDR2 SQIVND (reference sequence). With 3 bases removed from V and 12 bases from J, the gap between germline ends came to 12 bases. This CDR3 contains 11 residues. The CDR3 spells CASSMGTLWYF. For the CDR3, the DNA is TGTGCCAGTAGTATGGGGACACTGTGGTACTTC. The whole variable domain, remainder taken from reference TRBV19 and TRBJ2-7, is DGGITQSPKYLFRKEGQNVTLSCEQNLNHDAMYWYRQDPGQGLRLIYYSQIVNDFQKGDIAEGYSVSREKKESFPLTVTSAQKNPTAFYLCASSMGTLWYFGPGTRLTVT.

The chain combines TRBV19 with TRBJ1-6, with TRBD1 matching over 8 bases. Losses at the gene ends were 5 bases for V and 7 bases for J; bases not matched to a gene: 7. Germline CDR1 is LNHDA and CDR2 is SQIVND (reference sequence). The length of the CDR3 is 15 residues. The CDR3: CASSLRTGRNSPLHF. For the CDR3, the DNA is TGTGCCAGTAGTCTAAGGACAGGGCGCAATTCACCCCTCCACTTT. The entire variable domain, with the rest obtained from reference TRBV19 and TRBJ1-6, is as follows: DGGITQSPKYLFRKEGQNVTLSCEQNLNHDAMYWYRQDPGQGLRLIYYSQIVNDFQKGDIAEGYSVSREKKESFPLTVTSAQKNPTAFYLCASSLRTGRNSPLHFGNGTRLTVT.

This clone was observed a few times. The CDR3 loop reads CAIKSGTWGNYGYTF. The DNA of the CDR3 is TGTGCCATCAAATCCGGGACTTGGGGTAACTATGGCTACACCTTC. V gene TRBV10-3 combines with J gene TRBJ1-2, with TRBD1 as a possible D gene (5 bases). Germline lookup yields CDR1 ENHRY and CDR2 SYGVKD. V dropped 7 bases and J dropped 1 base, with 16 bases sitting between them. CDR3 length: 15 residues.